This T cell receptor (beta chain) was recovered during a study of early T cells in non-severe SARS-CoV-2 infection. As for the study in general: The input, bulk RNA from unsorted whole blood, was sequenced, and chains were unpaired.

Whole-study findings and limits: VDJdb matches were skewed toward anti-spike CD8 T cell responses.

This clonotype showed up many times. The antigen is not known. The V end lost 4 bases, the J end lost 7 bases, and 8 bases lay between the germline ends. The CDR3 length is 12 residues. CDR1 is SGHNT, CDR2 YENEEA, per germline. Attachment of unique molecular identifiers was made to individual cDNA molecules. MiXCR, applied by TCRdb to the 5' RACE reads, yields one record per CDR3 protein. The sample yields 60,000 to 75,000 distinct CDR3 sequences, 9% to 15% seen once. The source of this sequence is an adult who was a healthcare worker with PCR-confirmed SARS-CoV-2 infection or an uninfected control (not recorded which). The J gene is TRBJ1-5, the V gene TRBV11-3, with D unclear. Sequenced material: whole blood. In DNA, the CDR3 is TGTGCCAGCAGCTCCCGTCTGCAGCCCCAGCATTTT. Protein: CASSSRLQPQHF.